This T cell receptor beta chain was identified during a study of shared clonotypes between healthy human individuals. In the study overall: CD8 memory received one plate per donor, CD8 naive two, CD4 memory three and CD4 naive three.

Deep was the level used in running the assay. Repertoires were generated with immunoSEQ multiplex PCR, while TCRdb's copy carries only in-frame clones and drops some. The data show 2,100,000 or so clones, with almost 96% seen just once and around 0.13% held by the top ten. CD4+ cells yielded CD45RA+ naive and CD45RA-negative memory subsets. With respect to this clone: What it binds is not known.

Overall study findings and caveats: Naive subsets typically showed greater estimated richness than memory subsets.

The sequence was obtained from a man in his late teens or twenties in good health. Sequenced material: naive CD4+ T cells sorted from blood. The subset here: CD45RA+ positively selected.

The CDR3 loop is CASSDYWTNSNNEQFF. The CDR3 DNA follows: TGTGCCAGCAGTGATTACTGGACCAATTCGAACAATGAGCAGTTCTTC. The chain joins TRBV2 to TRBJ2-1; the D is unclear. CDR1 is SNHLY, CDR2 FYNNEI, per germline. Deletions cut 3 bases from V and 5 bases from J, with 17 bases between. The CDR3 loop spans 16 amino acids.